This entry features one T cell receptor beta chain sequence. This specimen belongs to a study of T cells in Graves' hyperthyroidism and ophthalmopathy. Amplification of TCR beta CDR3 regions was performed using RNA transcripts as template. The primer set for the first-round RT-PCR of the TCR CDR3 was HTBI. TCRdb reprocessed the multiplex PCR reads via MiXCR and lists one record per CDR3 protein. The repertoire holds some 560,000 distinct CDR3 sequences, with roughly 14% as singletons. V was cut by 6 bases and J by 7 bases, with 4 bases left in between. The CDR3 loop spans 11 amino acids. V and J are TRBV12-3 or TRBV12-4 and TRBJ1-6; D remains ambiguous. The source material was blood. The source is a woman in her 30s with Graves' hyperthyroidism. The CDR3 loop is CASRGNSPLHF. The CDR3 coding sequence is TGTGCCAGCAGGGGAAATTCACCCCTCCACTTT.